The subject of this entry is one TCR beta chain. The data were taken from a study of blood T cell repertoires in COVID-19. Study overall: Italy, Spain and the United States were the sources of the convalescent and acute COVID-19 samples. The cDNA or gDNA used as material had been derived from T cells, B-cell-depleted T cells, or PBMCs.

Authors' processing steps: Estimation of nucleated cell counts relied on the amplification of reference gene primers. Here immunoSEQ multiplex PCR was the method, and the copy in TCRdb shows in-frame clones only, minus some. The V and J calls and clone size come from that table; D and trimming were worked out from the DNA. The sample yields around 440,000 clones, approximately 88% seen once. V gave up 0 bases and J gave up 0 bases, with 8 bases separating them. Looked up from germline, CDR1 is MNHNS and CDR2 is SASEGT. The CDR3 consists of 15 residues. The chain joins TRBV6-1 to TRBJ1-2; possible D gene TRBD1, 6 bases. The receptor comes from a woman between 45 and 65 years old with COVID-19, enrolled during active disease. Sequences were obtained from peripheral blood. The CDR3 spells CASSEATGTNYGYTF. The DNA of the CDR3 is TGTGCCAGCAGTGAAGCCACAGGGACTAACTATGGCTACACCTTC.